The rows below give T cell receptor beta chains drawn from one sample of a study of blood T cell repertoires in COVID-19. Sequencing used immunoSEQ multiplex PCR; TCRdb keeps in-frame clones, though not all of them. The data show about 270,000 clones, around 86% seen once. The specimen sequenced was PBMCs or T cells enriched from blood (not recorded which). These TCRs come from a man between 18 and 29 years old who had recovered from COVID-19. The CDR3 runs from the conserved cysteine through the conserved F or W. Fields, in order: clone size, V gene, J gene, D gene, CDR3 protein, CDR3 DNA. D genes are given only for firm matches. Expanded clones are given a class, and other clones once, few, many or no size at all.

size: -; V: TRBV2; J: TRBJ2-5; D: -; CDR3: CASSESRQGQPETQYF; DNA: TGTGCCAGCAGTGAATCCCGCCAGGGGCAGCCCGAGACCCAGTACTTC
size: -; V: TRBV11-3; J: TRBJ2-1; D: TRBD2; CDR3: CASSRLAGGLRSYNEQFF; DNA: TGTGCCAGCAGCCGACTAGCGGGAGGGCTACGCTCCTACAATGAGCAGTTCTTC
size: few; V: TRBV7-9; J: TRBJ2-5; D: TRBD2; CDR3: CASSSGLGLAETQYF; DNA: TGTGCCAGCAGCTCAGGACTAGGCCTAGCAGAGACCCAGTACTTC
size: -; V: TRBV3-1/TRBV3-2; J: TRBJ2-4; D: TRBD2; CDR3: CASSQMGGTKNIQYF; DNA: TGTGCCAGCAGCCAGATGGGGGGGACCAAAAACATTCAGTACTTC
size: -; V: TRBV7-9; J: TRBJ2-3; D: -; CDR3: CASSFGQPASTDTQYF; DNA: TGTGCCAGCAGCTTTGGACAGCCAGCTAGCACAGATACGCAGTATTTT
size: few; V: TRBV28; J: TRBJ1-5; D: TRBD1; CDR3: CASDSGRGLRQPQHF; DNA: TGTGCCAGCGATTCGGGCAGGGGGCTTCGTCAGCCCCAGCATTTT
size: -; V: TRBV7-9; J: TRBJ2-3; D: -; CDR3: CASSLDPGWGTDTQYF; DNA: TGTGCCAGCAGCTTAGATCCGGGTTGGGGCACAGATACGCAGTATTTT
size: -; V: TRBV24-1; J: TRBJ2-1; D: TRBD2; CDR3: CATSDGGTTNEQFF; DNA: TGTGCCACCAGTGATGGCGGGACTACCAATGAGCAGTTCTTC
size: -; V: TRBV27; J: TRBJ1-6; D: TRBD1; CDR3: CASSFVQGGVKSLHF; DNA: TGTGCCAGCAGTTTTGTACAGGGGGGAGTAAAGTCCCTCCACTTT
size: -; V: TRBV9; J: TRBJ2-1; D: -; CDR3: CASSPQAATTNEQFF; DNA: TGTGCCAGCAGCCCCCAAGCTGCCACTACAAATGAGCAGTTCTTC
size: -; V: TRBV15; J: TRBJ2-7; D: -; CDR3: CATSRDNEEFDEQYF; DNA: TGTGCCACCAGCAGAGATAACGAGGAGTTCGACGAGCAGTACTTC
size: -; V: TRBV9; J: TRBJ2-3; D: -; CDR3: CASSKRAHTSTDTQYF; DNA: TGTGCCAGCTCCAAGCGGGCGCATACTAGCACAGATACGCAGTATTTT
size: -; V: TRBV28; J: TRBJ2-7; D: TRBD1; CDR3: CASSLSGTGIEQYF; DNA: TGTGCCAGCAGCCTATCCGGGACAGGGATCGAGCAGTACTTC
size: -; V: TRBV28; J: TRBJ1-5; D: -; CDR3: CASSLGRRGAFNQPQHF; DNA: TGTGCCAGCAGTTTGGGCCGCAGGGGCGCCTTCAATCAGCCCCAGCATTTT
size: -; V: TRBV12-3/TRBV12-4; J: TRBJ1-2; D: -; CDR3: CASRGSGYYGYTF; DNA: TGTGCCAGCAGGGGGTCAGGGTACTATGGCTACACCTTC
size: few; V: TRBV3-1/TRBV3-2; J: TRBJ2-3; D: TRBD2; CDR3: CASSQVGGGTDTQYF; DNA: TGTGCCAGCAGCCAAGTTGGCGGGGGAACAGATACGCAGTATTTT
size: few; V: TRBV5-6; J: TRBJ2-3; D: -; CDR3: CASSMRNTYRPGRTQYF; DNA: TGTGCCAGCAGCATGAGGAACACCTACCGACCCGGTCGTACGCAGTATTTT
size: -; V: TRBV13; J: TRBJ1-1; D: -; CDR3: CASSLVGGFSTEAFF; DNA: TGTGCCAGCAGCTTAGTAGGGGGATTTAGCACTGAAGCTTTCTTT
size: -; V: TRBV20-1; J: TRBJ1-5; D: -; CDR3: CSASRGGWQPQHF; DNA: TGCAGTGCTAGTCGGGGGGGCTGGCAGCCCCAGCATTTT
size: once; V: TRBV5-1; J: TRBJ2-4; D: -; CDR3: CASRPDSANIQYF; DNA: TGCGCCAGCAGACCAGACAGCGCCAACATTCAGTACTTC
size: -; V: TRBV28; J: TRBJ2-1; D: -; CDR3: CASSLTPSSYNEQFF; DNA: TGTGCCAGCAGTCTTACCCCCAGCTCCTACAATGAGCAGTTCTTC
size: -; V: TRBV6-1; J: TRBJ1-1; D: -; CDR3: CASSEVGGGTEAFF; DNA: TGTGCCAGCAGTGAAGTAGGGGGAGGGACTGAAGCTTTCTTT
size: -; V: TRBV24-1; J: TRBJ1-5; D: -; CDR3: CATSQGMCDQPQHF; DNA: TGTGCCACCAGCCAGGGGATGTGCGATCAGCCCCAGCATTTT